The rows below give T cell receptor beta chains drawn from one sample of a study of CD8 T cells in ankylosing spondylitis. TCRdb analysed the 5' RACE reads with MiXCR anew, one entry per CDR3 protein. The repertoire consists of 35,000 to 50,000 distinct CDR3 sequences, with over 3.5% occurring once and the leading ten covering roughly 4.2%. The material sequenced was blood, either unsorted or a sorted T cell fraction (not recorded which). The receptors shown here come from a female donor with ankylosing spondylitis or in good health (not recorded which). The CDR3 runs from the conserved cysteine through the conserved F or W. The D gene is left open where the match is weak. The size field reads once, few, many or a size class.

TRBD2,large,TRBJ2-3,TRBV9,TGTGCCAGCAGCGTAGCGGCGGGGGGGCCCACAGATACGCAGTATTTT,CASSVAAGGPTDTQYF
TRBD2,many,TRBJ2-5,TRBV9,TGTGCCAGCAGCAAGTCTAGCGGGGAAGAGACCCAGTACTTC,CASSKSSGEETQYF
-,many,TRBJ2-2,TRBV9,TGTGCCAGCAGCGTCGGGACTTCCACCGGGGAGCTGTTTTTT,CASSVGTSTGELFF
TRBD2,many,TRBJ2-3,TRBV9,TGTGCCAGCAGCGTCCTTAGCGGGGGGAACACAGATACGCAGTATTTT,CASSVLSGGNTDTQYF
-,medium-sized,TRBJ1-4,TRBV9,TGTGCCAGTGGAGGCAGCTTCAGTGAAAAACTGTTTTTT,CASGGSFSEKLFF
TRBD2,many,TRBJ2-3,TRBV9,TGTGCCAGCAGCGTGACTAGCGTGGATACGCAGTATTTT,CASSVTSVDTQYF
-,many,TRBJ2-3,TRBV9,TGTGCCAGCAGCCCCGGGCGGGGGCGCAGCTTGGATACGCAGTATTTT,CASSPGRGRSLDTQYF
TRBD1,many,TRBJ2-3,TRBV9,TGTGCCAGCAGCGCGACAGGGAATTCAGATACGCAGTATTTT,CASSATGNSDTQYF
-,many,TRBJ2-3,TRBV9,TGTGCCAGCAGCCCCCCCCTGGGCACAGATACGCAGTATTTT,CASSPPLGTDTQYF
-,many,TRBJ2-5,TRBV9,TGTGCCAGCAGCGCCACAGGGAATTGGGAGACCCAGTACTTC,CASSATGNWETQYF
-,many,TRBJ1-2,TRBV9,TGTGCCAGCAGCGTAGACTCACGCTATGGCTACACCTTC,CASSVDSRYGYTF
TRBD2,few,TRBJ2-1,TRBV9,TGTGCCAGCAGCGTAGCCAGCGGGGAGCGCTACAATGAGCAGTTCTTC,CASSVASGERYNEQFF
-,many,TRBJ2-2,TRBV9,TGTGCCAGCGCGACCTCGGGACACACCGGGGAGCTGTTTTTT,CASATSGHTGELFF
-,many,TRBJ1-1,TRBV9,TGTGCCAGCAGCGTAGGGCATGGAAACACTGAAGCTTTCTTT,CASSVGHGNTEAFF
-,many,TRBJ2-3,TRBV9,TGTGCCAGCAGCGTCGGACTCACGAGGCCAGATACGCAGTATTTT,CASSVGLTRPDTQYF
-,many,TRBJ1-2,TRBV9,TGTGCCAGCAGCCCTCGGGGAGGGTTTGTCACCTTC,CASSPRGGFVTF
-,many,TRBJ1-2,TRBV9,TGTGCCAGCAGCGTAGGTTCGACAGAGTCTGGCTACACCTTC,CASSVGSTESGYTF
-,many,TRBJ1-3,TRBV9,TGTGCCAGCAGCCGGTCCGTGTCATCGGCTGGAAACACCATATATTTT,CASSRSVSSAGNTIYF
-,many,TRBJ2-2,TRBV9,TGTGCCAGCAGCGGGCGGGACGGATACTCTAACACCGGGGAGCTGTTTTTT,CASSGRDGYSNTGELFF
TRBD1,many,TRBJ2-2,TRBV9,TGTGCCAGCACCCAGAGGGACAGGGCCCACACCGGGGAGCTGTTTTTT,CASTQRDRAHTGELFF
TRBD1,many,TRBJ1-6,TRBV9,TGTGCCAGCAGCGGACAGGGGAACTCCTATAATTCACCCCTCCACTTT,CASSGQGNSYNSPLHF
TRBD1,many,TRBJ2-1,TRBV9,TGTGCCAGCAGCGCGGGACAGGGAGCCAATGAGCAGTTCTTC,CASSAGQGANEQFF
TRBD1,many,TRBJ2-2,TRBV9,TGTGCCAGCAGCGTAGACCCAGGGGGGAACACCGGGGAGCTGTTTTTT,CASSVDPGGNTGELFF